The 29 T cell receptor beta chains in this list originate from one sample, sequenced in a study of blood T cell repertoires in COVID-19. Clones were read by immunoSEQ multiplex PCR, and TCRdb kept only the in-frame ones, dropping some. The data contain under 200,000 clones, around 89% of them singletons. Sequencing used peripheral blood. These receptors originate from a man aged 35 to 55 with active or convalescent COVID-19.

The chain joins TRBV6-2 or TRBV6-3 to TRBJ1-1, with a possible D match to TRBD1 (5 bases). Germline loops: CDR1 MNHEY, CDR2 SVGEGT. The CDR3 has 15 amino acids. V lost 4 bases and J lost 1, with 13 bases in between. CDR3 coding DNA: TGTGCCAGCAGTTTGTTGGCAGGGCCGAACACTGAAGCTTTCTTT. Translation: CASSLLAGPNTEAFF.

The gene calls are TRBV5-4 and TRBJ2-6; D gene ambiguous. The germline CDR1 and CDR2 sequences are SGHNT and YYREEE (reference sequence). The CDR3 has 16 amino acids. Trimming removed 4 bases at V and 0 bases at J, with 11 bases between. CDR3 bases: TGTGCCAGCAGCCTCAGACAAAGCTCTGGGGCCAACGTCCTGACTTTC. Amino acid sequence: CASSLRQSSGANVLTF.

The chain is built from TRBV6-5 and TRBJ2-4; a weak D match, TRBD2 (6 bases). Germline CDR1 reads MNHEY; CDR2 reads SVGAGI. This CDR3 is built from 14 residues. Between the trimmed V and J ends, which lost 6 bases and 7 bases, there was a span of 16 bases. DNA for the CDR3: TGTGCCAGCAGGGAGGGTATGGGAGCGAACATTCAGTACTTC. Its protein product is CASREGMGANIQYF.

This clone appeared once. V gene TRBV11-3 combines with J gene TRBJ2-3, with D possibly matching TRBD2 (6 bases). V shed 0 bases and J shed 0 bases, with 10 bases lying between them. Germline V gene lookup returns CDR1 SGHNT and CDR2 YENEEA. This CDR3 is built from 16 residues. The CDR3 nucleotides are TGTGCCAGCAGCTTAGATCTCAGCGGGAGCACAGATACGCAGTATTTT. Encoded protein: CASSLDLSGSTDTQYF.

The gene calls are TRBV15 and TRBJ1-5; 7 bases line up with TRBD1. Germline V CDR1 and CDR2: LNHNV, YYDKDF (reference sequence). V lost 0 bases, J lost 7 bases, and 6 bases stayed unmatched. This CDR3 comprises 15 residues. The CDR3 DNA reads TGTGCCACCAGCAGAGATCGGCAGGGGGGACAGCCCCAGCATTTT. This sequence encodes CATSRDRQGGQPQHF.

The V call is TRBV6-1, the J call TRBJ2-1; 7 bases are a match to TRBD2. This CDR3 has 15 amino acids. Germline trimming cut 2 bases from V and 10 bases from J; bases unmatched to any gene: 11. Germline assignment: CDR1 MNHNS and CDR2 SASEGT. CDR3 protein: CASSESSQGLKEQFF. The CDR3 bases are TGTGCCAGCAGTGAAAGCAGTCAGGGACTAAAGGAGCAGTTCTTC.

A remark on this clone: Compared with germline, one end of the junction differs, possibly owing to a read error. CDR3 nucleotide sequence: TGTGCTAGCAGAGGAGGGCGGGAACGCGGTGAGCAGTTCTTC. This gives the protein CASRGGRERGEQFF. V gene TRBV7-7 combines with J gene TRBJ2-1; possibly TRBD2 for D (6 bases). This CDR3 is built from 14 residues. Germline V gene lookup returns CDR1 SSHAT and CDR2 FNYEAQ (reference sequence). Complete variable domain (other parts from reference TRBV7-7 and TRBJ2-1): GAGVSQSPRYKVTKRGQDVTLRCDPISSHATLYWYQQALGQGPEFLTYFNYEAQPDKSGLPSDRFSAERPEGSISTLTIQRTEQRDSAMYRCASRGGRERGEQFFGPGTRLTVL.

The J gene is TRBJ2-2, the V gene TRBV27, with a weak D call TRBD2 (6 bases). Germline values: CDR1 MNHEY, CDR2 SMNVEV (reference sequence). V was cut by 6 bases and J by 4 bases, with 18 bases left in between. This CDR3 spans 16 amino acids. The CDR3 DNA follows: TGTGCCAGCAGCCCCCTCGTCCTCGGGAGCACCGGGGAGCTGTTTTTT. Its translation is CASSPLVLGSTGELFF.

The V and J genes are TRBV19 and TRBJ2-1; 8 bases fit TRBD2. Germline assignment: CDR1 LNHDA and CDR2 SQIVND (reference sequence). The CDR3 runs 14 residues. V lost 5 bases to trimming and J lost 6 bases; unmatched junction nucleotides: 6. The CDR3 nucleotides read TGTGCCAGTAGTTTAGGGCGGGGGGCCAATGAGCAGTTCTTC. Amino acids: CASSLGRGANEQFF.

The V call is TRBV4-2, the J call TRBJ2-1, with TRBD2 identical over 7 bases. Germline V gene lookup returns CDR1 LGHNA and CDR2 YNFKEQ. The length of the CDR3 is 16 residues. Trimming at V came to 4 bases and at J to 3 bases, leaving 9 bases not matched to a gene. The CDR3 loop is CASSPQAGADYNEQFF. The CDR3 DNA follows: TGTGCCAGCAGCCCCCAGGCGGGAGCAGACTACAATGAGCAGTTCTTC.

The chain joins TRBV7-2 to TRBJ2-1, with 9 bases matching TRBD2. Germline V gene lookup returns CDR1 SGHTA and CDR2 FQGNSA. V lost 2 bases, J lost 8 bases, and 10 bases stayed unmatched. This CDR3 contains 16 residues. CDR3 region: CASSLIAGGPGHEQFF. The DNA of the CDR3 is TGTGCCAGCAGCTTAATCGCGGGAGGGCCTGGGCATGAGCAGTTCTTC.

This rearrangement joins TRBV2 to TRBJ2-7, with D possibly being TRBD2 (5 bases). The CDR3 has 16 residues. Germline-derived CDR1 and CDR2 are SNHLY and FYNNEI. V was pared by 3 bases and J by 3 bases, with 18 bases between. In DNA, the CDR3 is TGTGCCAGCAGTGACGGGGTGCGGCATCGGCGCTACGAGCAGTACTTC. Encoded protein: CASSDGVRHRRYEQYF.

V usage is TRBV14 and J usage is TRBJ2-7, with a tentative D call TRBD2 (5 bases). CDR3 length: 13 amino acids. V lost 1 base and J lost 6, with 10 bases in between. The V gene's germline CDR1 is SGHDN and CDR2 FVKESK. The CDR3 bases are TGTGCCAGCAGCCAAGTCTTAGGGAGCGAGCAGTACTTC. Translating it yields CASSQVLGSEQYF.

V usage is TRBV7-9 and J usage is TRBJ2-5; D possibly corresponds to TRBD1 (5 bases). Germline V lookup: CDR1 SEHNR, CDR2 FQNEAQ (reference sequence). The CDR3 length is 13 residues. Trimming shortened V by 5 bases and J by 5 bases, and 12 bases separated the two germline ends. The CDR3: CASSGWGRETQYF. The CDR3 nucleotides are TGTGCCAGCAGCGGGTGGGGCCGGGAGACCCAGTACTTC.

The V gene is TRBV6-5, the J gene TRBJ1-1; 9 bases map to TRBD1. The CDR3 totals 14 residues. CDR1 and CDR2 (germline): MNHEY, SVGAGI. J gave up 0 bases and V 4 bases, and 0 bases lay outside the gene matches. CDR3 DNA sequence: TGTGCCAGCAGTTGGGACAGGGTGAACACTGAAGCTTTCTTT. Translation gives CASSWDRVNTEAFF.

This chain connects TRBV4-2 to TRBJ2-1, with D uncertain. V lost 0 bases and J lost 5, with 11 bases in between. The CDR3 loop spans 15 amino acids. CDR1 and CDR2 from the germline V gene are LGHNA and YNFKEQ. This CDR3 is CASSQDGPRDNEQFF. DNA of the CDR3: TGTGCCAGCAGCCAAGATGGGCCGAGAGACAATGAGCAGTTCTTC.

This chain uses TRBV7-9 with TRBJ2-7; 7 bases map to TRBD1. The germline gives CDR1 SEHNR, CDR2 FQNEAQ (reference sequence). Unmatched junction bases numbered 4, after V lost 5 bases and J lost 6 bases. The CDR3 has 12 residues. CDR3 residues: CASSPTGFEQYF. The CDR3 nucleotides read TGTGCCAGCAGCCCGACAGGGTTCGAGCAGTACTTC.

This chain's CDR3 is CASSLDLGQVGSPLHF. The CDR3, as DNA: TGTGCCAGCAGCTTAGATCTGGGACAGGTCGGGTCACCCCTCCACTTT. This sequence joins TRBV11-3 and TRBJ1-6, with 8 bases fitting TRBD1. V gave up 0 bases and J gave up 10 bases; unmatched junction bases: 8. In germline, CDR1 is SGHNT, CDR2 YENEEA. The CDR3 is 16 residues long. Supplemented by reference TRBV11-3 and TRBJ1-6, the full variable domain reads EAGVVQSPRYKIIEKKQPVAFWCNPISGHNTLYWYLQNLGQGPELLIRYENEEAVDDSQLPKDRFSAERLKGVDSTLKIQPAELGDSAVYLCASSLDLGQVGSPLHFGNGTRLTVT.

The chain is built from TRBV3-1 (or the pseudogene TRBV3-2) and TRBJ1-1; D gene uncertain. The CDR3 covers 12 residues. The V end lost 2 bases, the J end lost 11 bases, and 12 bases lay between the germline ends. The germline gives CDR1 LGHDT, CDR2 YNNKEL (reference sequence). CDR3 residues: CASSQLESGAFF. DNA of the CDR3: TGTGCCAGCAGCCAACTAGAGAGTGGGGCTTTCTTT.

This clone was observed at least ten times. V and J are TRBV27 and TRBJ2-1; 7 nucleotides line up with TRBD2. In germline, CDR1 is MNHEY, CDR2 SMNVEV (reference sequence). This CDR3 comprises 16 residues. The V segment lost 3 bases and the J segment 9 bases; nucleotides outside the gene matches: 14. The CDR3 is CASSFLLGGRFLEQFF. The CDR3 DNA sequence: TGTGCCAGCAGTTTCTTATTAGGCGGGAGATTTCTTGAGCAGTTCTTC.

V gene TRBV7-7 combines with J gene TRBJ2-1, with TRBD1 matching 7 bases. The V gene's germline CDR1 is SSHAT and CDR2 FNYEAQ (reference sequence). Trimming took 5 bases from V and 5 from J; bases not matched to a gene: 3. The CDR3 has 13 residues. The CDR3 sequence is CASSHGTDNEQFF. In DNA form, the CDR3 reads TGTGCCAGCAGCCATGGGACAGACAATGAGCAGTTCTTC.

The chain links TRBV5-4 to TRBJ1-2; TRBD1 matches 8 bases. The CDR3 has 13 residues. The trim removed 1 base at V and 7 bases at J, leaving 3 bases unmatched. Germline V lookup: CDR1 SGHNT, CDR2 YYREEE (reference sequence). In DNA, the CDR3 is TGTGCCAGCAGCTTGCAGGGGGCTGTTGGCTACACCTTC. The encoded protein is CASSLQGAVGYTF. Full variable domain (outside the CDR3, taken from reference TRBV5-4 and TRBJ1-2): ETGVTQSPTHLIKTRGQQVTLRCSSQSGHNTVSWYQQALGQGPQFIFQYYREEENGRGNFPPRFSGLQFPNYSSELNVNALELDDSALYLCASSLQGAVGYTFGSGTRLTVV.

The genes are TRBV11-2 and TRBJ1-6; no reliable D call. Per germline, CDR1 SGHAT and CDR2 FQNNGV. The CDR3 consists of 15 residues. The V end was cut by 2 bases, the J end by 7 bases, with 12 bases between. CDR3 nucleotides: TGTGCCAGCAGCTTATCCGGGGTACACAATTCACCCCTCCACTTT. Translation: CASSLSGVHNSPLHF.

The gene calls are TRBV18 and TRBJ1-6, with TRBD1 matching 7 bases. Per the germline V gene, CDR1 is KGHSH and CDR2 is LQKENI. This CDR3 is 16 amino acids long. Losses at the gene ends were 6 bases for V and 9 bases for J; bases not matched to a gene: 14. The CDR3, as DNA: TGTGCCAGCTCCTCCAAGGGGGCAGGGCTTTCTTCACCCCTCCACTTT. Translated: CASSSKGAGLSSPLHF. Full variable domain (remainder filled in from reference TRBV18 and TRBJ1-6): NAGVMQNPRHLVRRRGQEARLRCSPMKGHSHVYWYRQLPEEGLKFMVYLQKENIIDESGMPKERFSAEFPKEGPSILRIQQVVRGDSAAYFCASSSKGAGLSSPLHFGNGTRLTVT.

This clone was counted a few times. The J gene is TRBJ1-2, the V gene TRBV7-9; D call uncertain. The V end was cut by 6 bases, the J end by 6 bases, with 20 bases between. The germline V gene has CDR1 SEHNR and CDR2 FQNEAQ (reference sequence). This CDR3 comprises 15 residues. CDR3 protein: CASSRPRRGMDGYTF. CDR3 sequence (DNA): TGTGCCAGCAGTCGCCCGCGACGGGGAATGGATGGCTACACCTTC.

This chain uses TRBV28 with TRBJ1-2, with 7 bases lining up with TRBD1. From germline, CDR1 is MDHEN and CDR2 SYDVKM. V lost 6 bases, J lost 4 bases, and 8 bases stayed unmatched. The CDR3 extends over 14 amino acids. The CDR3: CASSLVGTVYGYTF. The DNA for the CDR3 is TGTGCCAGCAGCCTCGTAGGGACAGTCTATGGCTACACCTTC.

V gene TRBV11-2 combines with J gene TRBJ2-5; a weak D match, TRBD2 (5 bases). This CDR3 is built from 15 residues. V was trimmed by 5 bases and J by 3 bases, leaving 16 bases between them. Germline V gives CDR1 SGHAT, CDR2 FQNNGV. CDR3 protein: CASSPIGVGKETQYF. In nucleotides, the CDR3 is TGTGCCAGCAGCCCGATCGGGGTCGGAAAAGAGACCCAGTACTTC.

V and J are TRBV10-3 and TRBJ1-2; the match to TRBD1 covers 8 bases. This CDR3 spans 16 amino acids. J gave up 8 bases and V 0 bases, and 11 bases lay outside the gene matches. Per germline, CDR1 ENHRY and CDR2 SYGVKD. CDR3 in DNA: TGTGCCATCAGTGAGTCGCAGGGGGCGACGTTTGTGGGCTACACCTTC. Translation: CAISESQGATFVGYTF.

This chain joins TRBV7-9 and TRBJ1-2, with 9 bases matching TRBD1. This CDR3 contains 13 residues. With 4 bases clipped from V and 5 bases from J, the junction kept 2 bases outside the gene matches. CDR1 and CDR2 (germline): SEHNR, FQNEAQ (reference sequence). The CDR3: CASSSDRGYGYTF. CDR3 coding DNA: TGTGCCAGCAGCTCAGACAGGGGGTATGGCTACACCTTC.